This is a list of T cell receptor beta chains from one sample in a study of neurological immune-mediated disorders. One entry per CDR3 protein, called by TCRdb with MiXCR from the 5' RACE reads. In the table there are about 76,000 distinct CDR3 sequences, roughly 17% of which are singletons. The source material was PBMCs. Source of these receptors: a woman aged 40 to 49 in good health. CDR3s include the opening cysteine and the closing phenylalanine or tryptophan. Fields, in order: J gene, V gene, clone size, D gene, CDR3 protein, CDR3 DNA. The D gene is left open where the match is weak. Clone size is stated in some rows and not others, as once, few, many or a class when expanded.

>TRBJ1-2|TRBV2|many|NA
CASSESPRTGYTF
TGTGCCAGCAGTGAATCTCCCCGGACTGGCTACACCTTC
>TRBJ2-2|TRBV7-2|NA|TRBD2
CASRFLSGGHTGELFF
TGTGCCAGCAGATTCTTATCGGGGGGGCACACCGGGGAGCTGTTTTTT
>TRBJ2-3|TRBV20-1|many|NA
CSAMEGGTHWDPSADTQYF
TGCAGTGCTATGGAAGGTGGCACACACTGGGATCCATCGGCAGATACGCAGTATTTT
>TRBJ1-2|TRBV4-3|few|NA
CASSQDDRPLKGFTF
TGCGCCAGCAGCCAAGATGACAGACCCTTAAAAGGCTTTACCTTC
>TRBJ1-2|TRBV4-3|many|NA
CASSQVSEGTSGYTF
TGCGCCAGCAGCCAAGTAAGTGAAGGGACGAGTGGCTACACCTTC
>TRBJ2-7|TRBV5-1|many|TRBD2
CASSMASGEGYYEQYF
TGCGCCAGCAGCATGGCGTCCGGGGAGGGATACTACGAGCAGTACTTC
>TRBJ1-1|TRBV4-1|many|TRBD1
CASSQRDRGPPNTEAFF
TGCGCCAGCAGCCAACGGGACAGGGGCCCCCCGAACACTGAAGCTTTCTTT
>TRBJ2-1|TRBV14|many|NA
CASSQVLRASEQFF
TGTGCCAGCAGCCAAGTCCTGAGGGCCAGTGAGCAGTTCTTC
>TRBJ1-5|TRBV6-2/TRBV6-3|many|NA
CASGNRDLGGQPQHF
TGTGCCAGCGGAAACAGGGACCTCGGTGGTCAGCCCCAGCATTTT
>TRBJ2-2|TRBV9|many|NA
CASSSSVGTGELFF
TGTGCCAGCAGCTCCTCAGTGGGCACCGGGGAGCTGTTTTTT
>TRBJ1-4|TRBV5-6|many|NA
CASSVQRDLSEKLFF
TGTGCCAGCAGCGTACAGAGGGATCTGAGTGAAAAACTGTTTTTT
>TRBJ2-7|TRBV7-2|many|NA
CASSLSREAEQYF
TGTGCCAGCAGCTTAAGCAGGGAGGCGGAGCAGTACTTC
>TRBJ1-1|TRBV12-3/TRBV12-4|many|TRBD1
CASSRVGTGYTEAFF
TGTGCCAGCAGCCGCGTCGGGACAGGGTACACTGAAGCTTTCTTT
>TRBJ2-1|TRBV7-2|many|TRBD2
CASSLLGSGRRAYNEQFF
TGTGCCAGCAGCTTACTCGGTAGCGGGCGACGGGCCTACAATGAGCAGTTCTTC
>TRBJ2-1|TRBV5-1|many|NA
CASSLGGASYNEQFF
TGCGCCAGCAGCTTGGGAGGGGCCTCCTACAATGAGCAGTTCTTC
>TRBJ2-5|TRBV3-1|many|NA
CASSQVQETQYF
TGTGCCAGCAGCCAAGTCCAAGAGACCCAGTACTTC
>TRBJ2-5|TRBV5-1|many|NA
CASSLVYSGLKGETQYF
TGCGCCAGCAGCTTGGTGTATAGTGGGCTTAAAGGAGAGACCCAGTACTTC
>TRBJ2-2|TRBV24-1|many|NA
CATSDINTGIDTGELFF
TGTGCCACCAGTGATATCAATACAGGGATCGACACCGGGGAGCTGTTTTTT
>TRBJ2-2|TRBV7-8|many|NA
CASSGFSLVPGELFF
TGTGCCAGCAGCGGGTTCTCGTTAGTCCCGGGGGAGCTGTTTTTT
>TRBJ1-2|TRBV7-3|many|NA
CATPKGNYGYTF
TGTGCCACCCCGAAGGGGAACTATGGCTACACCTTC
>TRBJ1-3|TRBV3-1|many|NA
CASSPLGNTIYF
TGTGCCAGCAGCCCCCTTGGAAACACCATATATTTT
>TRBJ2-1|TRBV2|many|TRBD2
CASSTTSGGAAEQFF
TGTGCCAGCAGTACGACTAGCGGGGGGGCAGCTGAGCAGTTCTTC
>TRBJ2-6|TRBV19|many|NA
CASTPVHSGANVLTF
TGTGCCAGTACTCCGGTCCACTCTGGGGCCAACGTCCTGACTTTC
>TRBJ2-1|TRBV10-3|many|NA
CAISEAKGGGYNEQFF
TGTGCCATCAGTGAGGCCAAGGGGGGGGGCTACAATGAGCAGTTCTTC
>TRBJ2-2|TRBV20-1|many|TRBD2
CSAGPGLAGGSNTGELFF
TGCAGTGCCGGGCCCGGGTTAGCGGGGGGCTCGAACACCGGGGAGCTGTTTTTT
>TRBJ1-6|TRBV21-1|many|NA
CASSNGTDGSPLHF
TGTGCCAGCAGCAATGGGACGGATGGCTCACCCCTCCACTTT
>TRBJ2-3|TRBV7-8|many|TRBD2
CASSLRTSGARDTQYF
TGTGCCAGCAGCCTTAGGACTAGCGGGGCCCGAGATACGCAGTATTTT
>TRBJ2-7|TRBV13|NA|NA
CASSPGAYYEQYF
TGTGCCAGCAGCCCCGGGGCCTACTACGAGCAGTACTTC
>TRBJ1-1|TRBV18|NA|TRBD1
CASSGGQQTAFF
TGTGCCAGCTCGGGGGGACAGCAGACGGCTTTCTTT
>TRBJ2-3|TRBV29-1|many|NA
CSVEIPKDTQYF
TGCAGCGTTGAAATCCCGAAAGATACGCAGTATTTT
>TRBJ1-2|TRBV29-1|many|NA
CSVERRAGSNYGYTF
TGCAGCGTTGAAAGACGGGCAGGATCTAACTATGGCTACACCTTC
>TRBJ2-1|TRBV7-2|many|TRBD2
CASSLVSGLATYNEQFF
TGTGCCAGCAGCTTAGTTTCGGGACTAGCCACCTACAATGAGCAGTTCTTC